This T cell receptor beta chain was documented in a study of blood T cell repertoires in COVID-19. V was shortened by 6 bases and J by 4 bases, with 6 bases between the two germline ends. The CDR3 runs to 11 residues. Per the germline V gene, CDR1 is MNHEY and CDR2 is SVGAGI. The protocol was immunoSEQ multiplex PCR, while the TCRdb copy is restricted to in-frame clones and leaves out a portion. The sample contains hundreds of thousands of clones, approximately 90% of which appear only once. Clinical history as reported by participants underpinned cohort assignment. For recovered donors of Cohort 3, there were two negative PCRs, clearance, or symptom resolution.

The gene calls are TRBV6-5 and TRBJ1-2, with D perhaps matching TRBD1 (5 bases). The TCR sequence derives from a man between 18 and 35 years old who had recovered from COVID-19. The specimen sequenced was PBMCs or T cells enriched from blood (not recorded which). The CDR3 DNA is TGTGCCAGCAGCAGGGCCTATGGCTACACCTTC. This sequence encodes CASSRAYGYTF.